These T cell receptor beta chains were read from a single sample in a study of shared clonotypes between healthy human individuals. Assay: immunoSEQ multiplex PCR; the TCRdb copy retains only in-frame clones and omits some. The profile shows 2 million to 2.5 million clones, more than 90% of them singletons. The specimen sequenced was naive CD4+ T cells sorted from blood. These receptors were obtained from a man aged 18-30 years in good health. Each CDR3 is given with its conserved first and last residue. The order of the fields is clone size, V gene, J gene, D gene, CDR3 protein, CDR3 DNA. The D gene is left open where the match is weak. Rows give clone size only sometimes, using once, few, many, or a class for an expanded clone.

size: once; V: TRBV6-5; J: TRBJ2-1; D: NA; CDR3: CASSPQGNVYYEQFF; DNA: TGTGCCAGCAGCCCCCAGGGGAATGTTTACTATGAGCAGTTCTTC
size: NA; V: TRBV7-2; J: TRBJ1-2; D: NA; CDR3: CASSLDSLNYGYTF; DNA: TGTGCCAGCAGCCTGGACAGCCTTAACTATGGCTACACCTTC
size: NA; V: TRBV5-4; J: TRBJ2-7; D: TRBD2; CDR3: CASSTGLAGAGQYF; DNA: TGTGCCAGCAGCACTGGACTAGCGGGGGCTGGGCAGTACTTC
size: NA; V: TRBV6-5; J: TRBJ2-5; D: NA; CDR3: CASSSPGAETQYF; DNA: TGTGCCAGCAGTTCGCCCGGGGCTGAGACCCAGTACTTC
size: NA; V: TRBV13; J: TRBJ1-2; D: NA; CDR3: CASSSIRGGGAYGYTF; DNA: TGTGCCAGCAGCTCGATCCGAGGGGGGGGAGCCTATGGCTACACCTTC
size: NA; V: TRBV10-3; J: TRBJ1-2; D: NA; CDR3: CAISQGGEYGYTF; DNA: TGTGCCATCAGCCAGGGAGGGGAGTATGGCTACACCTTC
size: NA; V: TRBV27; J: TRBJ2-1; D: NA; CDR3: CASSQSSESYNEQFF; DNA: TGTGCCAGCAGTCAATCTAGCGAGTCCTACAATGAGCAGTTCTTC
size: NA; V: TRBV4-1; J: TRBJ2-5; D: NA; CDR3: CASSQLERFQETQYF; DNA: TGCGCCAGCAGCCAACTAGAGAGATTCCAAGAGACCCAGTACTTC
size: once; V: TRBV10-2; J: TRBJ1-2; D: TRBD1; CDR3: CASGQGTTNYGYTF; DNA: TGCGCCAGTGGACAGGGTACCACTAACTATGGCTACACCTTC
size: NA; V: TRBV18; J: TRBJ1-5; D: NA; CDR3: CASSPGPARNSNQPQHF; DNA: TGTGCCAGCTCCCCTGGACCGGCCCGTAATAGCAATCAGCCCCAGCATTTT
size: NA; V: TRBV5-1; J: TRBJ2-5; D: NA; CDR3: CASSLLPGPQETQYF; DNA: TGCGCCAGCAGCTTGCTCCCGGGCCCGCAAGAGACCCAGTACTTC
size: NA; V: TRBV28; J: TRBJ1-2; D: TRBD1; CDR3: CATVQGYYGYTF; DNA: TGTGCCACCGTACAGGGGTACTATGGCTACACCTTC
size: NA; V: TRBV11-2; J: TRBJ2-7; D: NA; CDR3: CASSLGAGPKGQYF; DNA: TGTGCCAGCAGCTTAGGCGCCGGACCGAAAGGGCAGTACTTC
size: NA; V: TRBV28; J: TRBJ2-5; D: TRBD1; CDR3: CASSLLDRWGETQYF; DNA: TGTGCCAGCAGTTTATTGGACAGGTGGGGAGAGACCCAGTACTTC
size: NA; V: TRBV29-1; J: TRBJ1-4; D: TRBD1; CDR3: CSVEGTGNEKLFF; DNA: TGCAGCGTTGAAGGGACAGGGAATGAAAAACTGTTTTTT
size: NA; V: TRBV6-1; J: TRBJ2-3; D: NA; CDR3: CASSGQGGQYF; DNA: TGTGCCAGCAGCGGGCAGGGAGGGCAGTATTTT
size: NA; V: TRBV10-3; J: TRBJ2-5; D: NA; CDR3: CAISPTGEAAQYF; DNA: TGTGCCATTTCGCCAACAGGGGAGGCGGCCCAGTACTTC
size: NA; V: TRBV5-1; J: TRBJ2-7; D: NA; CDR3: CASGYSGSTGEQYF; DNA: TGCGCCAGCGGCTACTCCGGGTCCACCGGCGAGCAGTACTTC
size: NA; V: TRBV5-4; J: TRBJ2-7; D: TRBD1; CDR3: CASSQGGTGYEQYF; DNA: TGTGCCAGCAGCCAGGGCGGGACAGGGTACGAGCAGTACTTC
size: once; V: TRBV19; J: TRBJ2-7; D: NA; CDR3: CASRSGPLDEQYF; DNA: TGTGCCAGTAGGAGTGGCCCCCTGGACGAGCAGTACTTC
size: NA; V: TRBV6-1; J: TRBJ2-6; D: NA; CDR3: CASSFQGSGANVLTF; DNA: TGTGCCAGCAGTTTCCAGGGCTCTGGGGCCAACGTCCTGACTTTC
size: NA; V: TRBV25-1; J: TRBJ1-1; D: NA; CDR3: CASSPNGRTPNTEAFF; DNA: TGTGCCAGCAGTCCCAATGGCAGGACCCCGAACACTGAAGCTTTCTTT
size: NA; V: TRBV4-1; J: TRBJ2-5; D: NA; CDR3: CASSQGLGPRQETQYF; DNA: TGCGCCAGCAGCCAAGGGCTAGGCCCGAGGCAAGAGACCCAGTACTTC
size: NA; V: TRBV18; J: TRBJ2-1; D: TRBD1; CDR3: CASSPPIGQGGYNEQFF; DNA: TGTGCCAGCTCACCACCGATAGGACAGGGGGGCTACAATGAGCAGTTCTTC
size: NA; V: TRBV6-5; J: TRBJ2-1; D: TRBD2; CDR3: CASRTSGVHEQFF; DNA: TGTGCCAGCAGGACTAGCGGGGTCCATGAGCAGTTCTTC
size: NA; V: TRBV6-1; J: TRBJ2-3; D: NA; CDR3: CASSEKTGRDTDTQYF; DNA: TGTGCCAGCAGTGAAAAAACGGGCCGAGACACAGATACGCAGTATTTT
size: NA; V: TRBV30; J: TRBJ1-5; D: NA; CDR3: CAWARDGQPQHF; DNA: TGTGCCTGGGCGCGGGATGGTCAGCCCCAGCATTTT
size: NA; V: TRBV5-1; J: TRBJ2-7; D: TRBD1; CDR3: CASSLAGQALGEQYF; DNA: TGCGCCAGCAGCTTGGCGGGACAGGCACTAGGCGAGCAGTACTTC
size: NA; V: TRBV6-1; J: TRBJ1-5; D: TRBD1; CDR3: CASRGIQGTHQPQHF; DNA: TGTGCCAGCAGGGGAATACAGGGGACCCATCAGCCCCAGCATTTT
size: NA; V: TRBV9; J: TRBJ2-1; D: NA; CDR3: CASSVGNGPYNEQFF; DNA: TGTGCCAGCAGCGTAGGGAACGGGCCATACAATGAGCAGTTCTTC
size: NA; V: TRBV7-9; J: TRBJ2-3; D: NA; CDR3: CASSPFPGNADTQYF; DNA: TGTGCCAGCAGCCCCTTTCCGGGGAACGCAGATACGCAGTATTTT
size: NA; V: TRBV5-1; J: TRBJ2-3; D: TRBD2; CDR3: CASSAGLGSTDTQYF; DNA: TGCGCCAGCAGCGCGGGACTAGGGAGCACAGATACGCAGTATTTT
size: NA; V: TRBV7-2; J: TRBJ1-3; D: NA; CDR3: CASSLAGPGTGNTIYF; DNA: TGTGCCAGCAGCTTAGCGGGCCCAGGGACTGGAAACACCATATATTTT
size: NA; V: TRBV29-1; J: TRBJ2-3; D: TRBD2; CDR3: CSVMVAGGRVDTQYF; DNA: TGCAGCGTAATGGTAGCGGGGGGGCGGGTAGATACGCAGTATTTT
size: once; V: TRBV18; J: TRBJ2-1; D: NA; CDR3: CASSPPDLHNEQFF; DNA: TGTGCCAGCTCACCACCGGATTTGCACAATGAGCAGTTCTTC
size: NA; V: TRBV9; J: TRBJ1-2; D: NA; CDR3: CASSPSPNYGYTF; DNA: TGTGCCAGCAGCCCAAGTCCGAACTATGGCTACACCTTC
size: NA; V: TRBV11-1; J: TRBJ2-1; D: TRBD2; CDR3: CASSLAGLAPNEQFF; DNA: TGTGCCAGCAGCCTAGCGGGGCTCGCCCCCAATGAGCAGTTCTTC
size: NA; V: TRBV29-1; J: TRBJ2-5; D: NA; CDR3: CSGTIEALGETQYF; DNA: TGCAGCGGGACTATCGAGGCCCTCGGTGAGACCCAGTACTTC
size: NA; V: TRBV28; J: TRBJ1-5; D: NA; CDR3: CASSPTVVPFNQPQHF; DNA: TGTGCCAGCAGCCCCACGGTGGTGCCTTTCAATCAGCCCCAGCATTTT
size: NA; V: TRBV2; J: TRBJ2-3; D: NA; CDR3: CASSESVLGGTDTQYF; DNA: TGTGCCAGCAGTGAATCGGTTTTGGGTGGCACAGATACGCAGTATTTT
size: NA; V: TRBV7-9; J: TRBJ1-4; D: TRBD1; CDR3: CASSIITGALNEKLFF; DNA: TGTGCCAGCAGCATCATAACAGGGGCTCTTAATGAAAAACTGTTTTTT
size: NA; V: TRBV10-2; J: TRBJ1-1; D: NA; CDR3: CASSELNTEAFF; DNA: TGCGCCAGCAGTGAGTTGAACACTGAAGCTTTCTTT
size: NA; V: TRBV28; J: TRBJ1-1; D: NA; CDR3: CASSSLTGLAFF; DNA: TGTGCCAGCAGTTCCTTAACAGGGTTAGCTTTCTTT
size: NA; V: TRBV7-9; J: TRBJ2-2; D: NA; CDR3: CASSFGLDTGELFF; DNA: TGTGCCAGCAGCTTCGGACTCGACACCGGGGAGCTGTTTTTT
size: once; V: TRBV30; J: TRBJ1-5; D: NA; CDR3: CAWTTKGLGADQPQHF; DNA: TGTGCCTGGACCACGAAAGGTTTGGGGGCGGACCAGCCCCAGCATTTT
size: once; V: TRBV6-1; J: TRBJ1-1; D: NA; CDR3: CASSERSVTEAFF; DNA: TGTGCCAGCAGTGAGAGGAGCGTCACTGAAGCTTTCTTT
size: NA; V: TRBV11-2; J: TRBJ2-2; D: NA; CDR3: CASSQSIGLENTGELFF; DNA: TGTGCCAGCAGTCAAAGTATAGGACTGGAGAACACCGGGGAGCTGTTTTTT
size: NA; V: TRBV7-9; J: TRBJ2-7; D: TRBD2; CDR3: CASSLDGTKDSYEQYF; DNA: TGTGCCAGCAGCTTAGACGGGACTAAGGACTCCTACGAGCAGTACTTC